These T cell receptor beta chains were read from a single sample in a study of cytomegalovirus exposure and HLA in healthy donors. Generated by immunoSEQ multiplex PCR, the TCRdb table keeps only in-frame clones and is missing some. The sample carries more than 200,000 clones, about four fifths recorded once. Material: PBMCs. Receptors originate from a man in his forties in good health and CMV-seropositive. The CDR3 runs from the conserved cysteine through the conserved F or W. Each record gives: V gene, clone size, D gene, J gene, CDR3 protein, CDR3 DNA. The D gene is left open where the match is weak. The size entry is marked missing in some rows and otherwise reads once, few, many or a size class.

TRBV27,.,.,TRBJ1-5,CASSAQGHFNQPQHF,TGTGCCAGCAGTGCACAAGGACACTTCAATCAGCCCCAGCATTTT
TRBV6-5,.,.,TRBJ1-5,CASSVGRRNQPQHF,TGTGCCAGCAGTGTCGGCCGGAGGAATCAGCCCCAGCATTTT
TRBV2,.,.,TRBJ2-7,CASSGQGSLYEQYF,TGTGCCAGCAGTGGGCAGGGGAGCCTCTACGAGCAGTACTTC
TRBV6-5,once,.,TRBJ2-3,CASSPGHFTDTQYF,TGTGCCAGCAGTCCGGGACACTTCACAGATACGCAGTATTTT
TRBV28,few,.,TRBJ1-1,CASSFISFEAFF,TGTGCCAGCAGTTTTATCTCCTTCGAAGCTTTCTTT
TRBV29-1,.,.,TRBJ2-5,CSVERSRGETQYF,TGCAGCGTTGAAAGGAGCAGGGGTGAGACCCAGTACTTC
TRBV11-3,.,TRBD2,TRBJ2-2,CASSLDLGGRGTGELFF,TGTGCCAGCAGCTTAGATCTAGGAGGGAGGGGCACCGGGGAGCTGTTTTTT
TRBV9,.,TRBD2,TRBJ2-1,CASSLSGSINNEQFF,TGTGCCAGCAGCCTAAGCGGGAGTATCAACAATGAGCAGTTCTTC
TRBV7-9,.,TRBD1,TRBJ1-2,CASSLETGGGGYGYTF,TGTGCCAGCAGCTTAGAAACAGGGGGTGGAGGCTATGGCTACACCTTC
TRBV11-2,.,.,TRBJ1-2,CASSLEEANYGYTF,TGTGCCAGCAGCTTAGAGGAGGCAAACTATGGCTACACCTTC
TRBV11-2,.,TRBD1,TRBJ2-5,CASSPQGQGSETQYF,TGTGCCAGCAGCCCCCAGGGACAGGGATCCGAGACCCAGTACTTC
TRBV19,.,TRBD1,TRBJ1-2,CASSPLQGVNYGYTF,TGTGCCAGTAGCCCCCTACAGGGGGTGAACTATGGCTACACCTTC
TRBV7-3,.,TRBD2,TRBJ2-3,CASSLGLAGYTDTQYF,TGTGCCAGCAGCTTGGGGCTAGCGGGATACACAGATACGCAGTATTTT
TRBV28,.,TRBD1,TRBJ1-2,CASSLLQGNYGYTF,TGTGCCAGCAGTTTATTACAGGGGAACTATGGCTACACCTTC
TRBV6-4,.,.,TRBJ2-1,CASSDMAGRNNEQFF,TGTGCCAGCAGTGACATGGCAGGGAGGAACAATGAGCAGTTCTTC
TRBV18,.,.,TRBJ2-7,CASSPGLGFEQYF,TGTGCCAGCTCACCGGGACTTGGGTTCGAGCAGTACTTC
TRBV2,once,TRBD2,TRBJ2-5,CASKPTSGRAGETQYF,TGTGCCAGCAAACCGACTAGCGGGAGGGCCGGGGAGACCCAGTACTTC
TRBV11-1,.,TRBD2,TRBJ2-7,CASSFGTIPYEQYF,TGTGCCAGCAGCTTTGGGACTATACCCTACGAGCAGTACTTC
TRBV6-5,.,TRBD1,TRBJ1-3,CASSRDRGLDTIYF,TGTGCCAGCAGCCGGGACAGGGGTCTGGACACCATATATTTT
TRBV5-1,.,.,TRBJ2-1,CASSLAGNAGNEQFF,TGCGCCAGCAGCTTGGCCGGGAACGCGGGTAATGAGCAGTTCTTC
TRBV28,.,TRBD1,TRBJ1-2,CASSRHQDRGGYTF,TGTGCCAGCAGTAGACACCAGGACAGGGGTGGCTACACCTTC
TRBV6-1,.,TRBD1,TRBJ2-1,CASSDGQGREQFF,TGTGCCAGCAGTGATGGACAGGGCCGGGAGCAGTTCTTC
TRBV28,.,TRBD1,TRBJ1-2,CASSLSAGGNNYGYTF,TGTGCCAGCAGTTTATCGGCAGGGGGCAATAACTATGGCTACACCTTC
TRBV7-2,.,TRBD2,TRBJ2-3,CASSPQGVAGRLDTQYF,TGTGCCAGCAGCCCACAAGGGGTAGCGGGTCGATTGGATACGCAGTATTTT
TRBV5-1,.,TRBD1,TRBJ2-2,CASSQTGGTTGELFF,TGCGCCAGCAGCCAGACAGGGGGGACGACCGGGGAGCTGTTTTTT
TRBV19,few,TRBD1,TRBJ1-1,CASSTGTGKTEAFF,TGTGCCAGTAGTACAGGGACAGGGAAAACTGAAGCTTTCTTT
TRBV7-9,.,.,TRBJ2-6,CASSGPGVSGANVLTF,TGTGCCAGCAGCGGCCCAGGGGTTTCTGGGGCCAACGTCCTGACTTTC
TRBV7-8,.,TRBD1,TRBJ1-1,CASTGGTEAFF,TGTGCCAGCACAGGGGGCACTGAAGCTTTCTTT
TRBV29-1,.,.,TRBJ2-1,CSVEDWAVGEQFF,TGCAGCGTTGAAGATTGGGCAGTAGGAGAGCAGTTCTTC
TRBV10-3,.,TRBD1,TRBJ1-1,CAISRDRGTEAFF,TGTGCCATCAGCAGAGACAGGGGCACTGAAGCTTTCTTT
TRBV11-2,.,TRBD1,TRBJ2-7,CASSPLPGTGPHEQYF,TGTGCCAGCAGCCCCCTCCCCGGGACAGGGCCTCACGAGCAGTACTTC
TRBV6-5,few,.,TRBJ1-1,CASSYQGMNTEAFF,TGTGCCAGCAGTTACCAGGGGATGAACACTGAAGCTTTCTTT
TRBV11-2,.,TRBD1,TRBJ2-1,CASSGGQGLYNEQFF,TGTGCCAGCAGCGGAGGACAGGGTCTATACAATGAGCAGTTCTTC
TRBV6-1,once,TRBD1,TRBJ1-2,CASSDRTGGYTF,TGTGCCAGCAGTGATAGGACAGGGGGCTACACCTTC
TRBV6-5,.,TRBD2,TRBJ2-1,CASSYQARGRGNEQFF,TGTGCCAGCAGTTATCAAGCCCGCGGGAGGGGAAATGAGCAGTTCTTC
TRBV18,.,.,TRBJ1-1,CASSLPRGVYTEAFF,TGTGCCAGCTCACTACCACGGGGTGTCTACACTGAAGCTTTCTTT
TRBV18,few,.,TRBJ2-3,CASSPPTTDTQYF,TGTGCCAGCTCACCGCCTACCACAGATACGCAGTATTTT
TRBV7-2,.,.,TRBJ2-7,CASSSGGPRNEQYF,TGTGCCAGCAGCTCCGGAGGGCCAAGGAACGAGCAGTACTTC
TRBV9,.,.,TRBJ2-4,CASSVLPGDIQYF,TGTGCCAGCAGCGTATTACCCGGGGACATTCAGTACTTC
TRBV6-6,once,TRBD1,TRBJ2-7,CASSYPMTGGTYEQYF,TGTGCCAGCAGTTACCCCATGACAGGGGGTACCTACGAGCAGTACTTC
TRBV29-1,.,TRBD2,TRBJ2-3,CSVEIPSGLAEVPDTQYF,TGCAGCGTTGAAATCCCCTCGGGACTAGCGGAGGTGCCAGATACGCAGTATTTT
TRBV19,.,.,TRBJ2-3,CASSIGRNTDTQYF,TGTGCCAGTAGTATAGGCAGAAACACAGATACGCAGTATTTT
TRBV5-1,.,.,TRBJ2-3,CASSRGGSGTDTQYF,TGCGCCAGCAGTCGTGGGGGGTCAGGCACAGATACGCAGTATTTT
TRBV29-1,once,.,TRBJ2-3,CSVDLASHTDTQYF,TGCAGCGTTGATCTAGCGTCACACACAGATACGCAGTATTTT